The 18 T cell receptor beta chains reported below all come from one sample, sequenced in a study of T cells expressing NK-cell markers. Each CDR3 protein gets one entry in TCRdb, which reprocessed the 5' RACE reads and gives no DNA. The sample data list a few hundred thousand distinct CDR3 sequences. The material sequenced was blood T cells: a sorted CD56 or NKG2C T cell subset, CD4+ or CD8+ T cells, or bulk PBMC T cells (not recorded which). These receptors were obtained from a man aged 18 to 69 in good health.

The chain links TRBV6-1 to TRBJ2-7; checking the TCRdb D call of TRBD1 is not possible without DNA. Germline CDR1 and CDR2: MNHNS and SASEGT. The CDR3 is made up of 14 amino acids. This chain's CDR3 is CASRAQGGPYEQYF.

The rearrangement links TRBV5-1 to TRBJ1-6; TCRdb reports TRBD1, a call that lacks DNA to check it against. The CDR3 is 15 amino acids. Germline V gene data show CDR1 as SGHRS and CDR2 as YFSETQ. This chain's CDR3 is CASSETGVRNSPLHF.

This rearrangement joins TRBV28 to TRBJ2-3; the D call of TRBD1 rests on TCRdb alone, since no DNA is present to check it. Germline assignment: CDR1 MDHEN and CDR2 SYDVKM. The CDR3 is made up of 15 amino acids. This CDR3 reads CASSFTGSRSDTQYF.

V and J are TRBV5-5 and TRBJ2-1; the TCRdb call, TRBD1, lacks DNA for checking. Germline V gene data show CDR1 as SGHKS and CDR2 as YYEKEE (reference sequence). This CDR3 region has 16 residues. CDR3: CASILGGGFSYNEQFF.

The genes are TRBV5-1 and TRBJ2-1. The germline V gene encodes CDR1 SGHRS and CDR2 YFSETQ. The CDR3 covers 12 residues. The CDR3 sequence: CASSMTGNEQFF.

The chain employs TRBV12-3 or TRBV12-4 and TRBJ2-2; absent DNA, TCRdb's TRBD2 call cannot be checked. The CDR3 runs 13 residues. CDR3 protein: CASSRLGGGELFF.

The chain recombines TRBV2 with TRBJ2-5; the TRBD1 assignment by TCRdb is unverifiable without DNA. CDR1 and CDR2 from the germline V gene are SNHLY and FYNNEI. The CDR3 runs to 16 residues. CDR3 loop: CASSERWGGHQETQYF. Supplemented by reference TRBV2 and TRBJ2-5, the full variable domain reads EPEVTQTPSHQVTQMGQEVILRCVPISNHLYFYWYRQILGQKVEFLVSFYNNEISEKSEIFDDQFSVERPDGSNFTLKIRSTKLEDSAMYFCASSERWGGHQETQYFGPGTRLLVL.

The CDR3 here is CASSPGTRRSGELFF. The gene calls are TRBV6-4 and TRBJ2-2; TCRdb names TRBD1, which stays unverified in the absence of DNA. Germline loops: CDR1 MRHNA, CDR2 SNTAGT. This CDR3 contains 15 residues.

The chain carries TRBV12-3 or TRBV12-4 and TRBJ1-1; without DNA, the TCRdb call of TRBD1 cannot be checked. The CDR3 sequence is 14 residues long. CDR3 sequence reads: CASSSQTGFTEAFF.

V usage is TRBV5-1 and J usage is TRBJ2-1. The CDR3 consists of 12 residues. CDR1 and CDR2 (germline): SGHRS, YFSETQ. This CDR3 reads CASSLTQNEQFF.

The chain joins TRBV9 to TRBJ2-7; TCRdb picks TRBD1, but there is no DNA to check that call. Per germline, CDR1 SGDLS and CDR2 YYNGEE. The CDR3 spans 14 residues. CDR3 loop: CASSPYTGGYEQYF.

The chain uses TRBV12-3 or TRBV12-4 and TRBJ2-1. The CDR3 contains 11 residues. CDR3 sequence reads: CASSLYGEQFF.

CDR3 sequence: CASSLNRGGRNEQFF. The chain carries TRBV5-4 and TRBJ2-1; TCRdb picks TRBD1, but there is no DNA to check that call. Germline assignment: CDR1 SGHNT and CDR2 YYREEE (reference sequence). The CDR3 loop spans 15 amino acids. The variable domain in full, completed from reference TRBV5-4 and TRBJ2-1, reads ETGVTQSPTHLIKTRGQQVTLRCSSQSGHNTVSWYQQALGQGPQFIFQYYREEENGRGNFPPRFSGLQFPNYSSELNVNALELDDSALYLCASSLNRGGRNEQFFGPGTRLTVL.

The chain couples TRBV6-1 to TRBJ1-3; without DNA, the TCRdb call of TRBD1 cannot be checked. CDR1 and CDR2 (germline): MNHNS, SASEGT. This CDR3 has 14 residues. CDR3 amino acids: CASRGTGKGNTIYF.

The chain recombines TRBV12-3 or TRBV12-4 with TRBJ2-7; the D gene TCRdb calls, TRBD1, cannot be checked with no DNA. This CDR3 is built from 12 residues. CDR3 sequence reads: CASSRTGREQYF.

V usage is TRBV7-8 and J usage is TRBJ1-1; TCRdb names TRBD1, which stays unverified in the absence of DNA. The CDR3 consists of 15 residues. The germline V gene encodes CDR1 SGHVS and CDR2 FQNEAQ. The CDR3 loop is CASSLVPGKNTEAFF.

The V gene is TRBV15, the J gene TRBJ2-7; TCRdb's D gene call, TRBD2, goes unchecked for lack of DNA. Germline CDR1 LNHNV, CDR2 YYDKDF (reference sequence). This CDR3 spans 16 amino acids. CDR3 sequence reads: CATSRVLQGGNYEQYF. The full variable domain, with the rest looked up from reference TRBV15 and TRBJ2-7, is DAMVIQNPRYQVTQFGKPVTLSCSQTLNHNVMYWYQQKSSQAPKLLFHYYDKDFNNEADTPDNFQSRRPNTSFCFLDIRSPGLGDTAMYLCATSRVLQGGNYEQYFGPGTRLTVT.

The rearrangement joins TRBV12-3 or TRBV12-4 to TRBJ2-7; TCRdb's D call, TRBD2, is unchecked because there is no DNA. The CDR3 loop spans 15 amino acids. The CDR3 reads CASSLARDFNYEQYF.